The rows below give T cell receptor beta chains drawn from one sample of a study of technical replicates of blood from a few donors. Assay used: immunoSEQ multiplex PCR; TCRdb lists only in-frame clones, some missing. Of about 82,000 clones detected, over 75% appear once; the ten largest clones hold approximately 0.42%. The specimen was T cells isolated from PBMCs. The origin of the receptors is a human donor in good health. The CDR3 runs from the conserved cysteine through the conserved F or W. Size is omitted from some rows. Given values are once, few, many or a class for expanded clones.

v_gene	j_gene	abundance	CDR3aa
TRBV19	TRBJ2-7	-	CASTQTSGIIYEQYF
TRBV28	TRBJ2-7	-	CASSPGQGSYEQYF
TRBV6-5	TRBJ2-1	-	CASRGLAGGNEQFF
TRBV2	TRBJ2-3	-	CASSDFGTSGATDTQYF
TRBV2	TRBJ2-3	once	CASSDFRGAGTDTQYF
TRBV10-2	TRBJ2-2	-	CASCVPSGKDTGELFF
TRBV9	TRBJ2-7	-	CASSAGTGGSYEQYF
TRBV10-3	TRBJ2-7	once	CAISDRDRALYEQYF
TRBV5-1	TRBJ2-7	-	CASSLNGGGTYEQYF
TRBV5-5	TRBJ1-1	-	CASSLDRVREAFF
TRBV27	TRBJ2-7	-	CASSLSQGSHEQYF
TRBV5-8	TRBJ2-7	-	CASSWTLAGGDSYEQYF
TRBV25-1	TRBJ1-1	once	CASDIGTGYRNTEAFF
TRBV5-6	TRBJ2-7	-	CASSSWTGGRYYEQYF
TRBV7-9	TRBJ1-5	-	CASSLGTGRNQPQHF